This passage covers 14 T cell receptor beta chains from one sample sequenced in a study of shared clonotypes between healthy human individuals (dated by TCRdb to 2020 to 2022). Receptor libraries were prepared by the immunoSEQ multiplex PCR assay. Held by TCRdb, this immuneACCESS table contains in-frame sequences only and omits some clones. Under half of the omission traces to an unresolved V gene where checked; the cause of the rest is unknown. For this sample there are more than 2 million clones; approximately 94% appear just once. Roughly 0.13% of the sample belongs to the ten largest clones. The specimen sequenced was naive CD4+ T cells sorted from blood. This specimen's cell subset or site label, interpreted: CD45RA+ positively selected. The receptor set was obtained from a man younger than 30 in good health.

The CDR3, as DNA: TGTGCCAGCAGTGGTGGGGCCCAAGGAGAAAAACTGTTTTTT. It codes for CASSGGAQGEKLFF. The rearrangement uses TRBV6-1 and TRBJ1-4, with a weak D call TRBD1 (5 bases). The V end lost 4 bases, the J end lost 8 bases, and 14 bases lay between the germline ends. The germline V gene has CDR1 MNHNS and CDR2 SASEGT. There are 14 residues in the CDR3.

The rearrangement joins TRBV5-4 to TRBJ1-1; TRBD1 agrees at 9 bases. CDR1 is SGHNT, CDR2 YYREEE, per germline (reference sequence). V trimming: 0 bases; J trimming: 4 bases; junction bases outside the gene matches: 10. This CDR3 contains 17 residues. The CDR3 DNA sequence: TGTGCCAGCAGCTTGGTCGGACAGGGGCGATCTGGCACTGAAGCTTTCTTT. Translating it yields CASSLVGQGRSGTEAFF.

The gene calls are TRBV10-1 and TRBJ2-5, with a possible D match to TRBD2 (5 bases). Germline CDR1 reads WNHNN; CDR2 reads SYGVQD (reference sequence). The CDR3 totals 15 residues. V lost 8 bases to trimming and J lost 2 bases, with 18 bases between them. CDR3 nucleotide sequence: TGCGCCAGCCCCATAGAGGGAATACGACAAGAGACCCAGTACTTC. It encodes CASPIEGIRQETQYF.

V usage is TRBV21-1 and J usage is TRBJ1-5. TRBV21-1 has pseudogene status. The CDR3 contains 15 residues. DNA for the CDR3: TGTGCCAGCAGTGGAGGGTACGGGAGCAATCAGCCCCAGCATTTT. Amino acids: CASSGGYGSNQPQHF.

The gene calls are TRBV10-3 and TRBJ1-1; possible D gene TRBD1, 5 bases. CDR1 ENHRY and CDR2 SYGVKD come from the germline V gene. Trimming shortened V by 6 bases and J by 1 base, and 12 bases separated the two germline ends. This CDR3 contains 14 residues. The CDR3 is CAIRSFGGNTEAFF. Here the CDR3 DNA reads TGTGCCATCAGGTCTTTCGGGGGGAACACTGAAGCTTTCTTT.

With respect to this clone: The sample has other DNA sequences that encode this CDR3 too. The rearrangement links TRBV28 to TRBJ2-7; D possibly uses TRBD1 or TRBD2 (5 bases each). Trimming took 2 bases from V and 2 from J, leaving 7 bases between them. Germline values: CDR1 MDHEN, CDR2 SYDVKM. CDR3 length: 13 residues. The CDR3 DNA reads as TGTGCCAGCAGTTTAACGGGACCCTACGAGCAGTACTTC. This gives the protein CASSLTGPYEQYF.

The rearrangement links TRBV18 to TRBJ2-7; 10 positions match TRBD1. V lost 8 bases to trimming and J lost 2 bases; unmatched junction nucleotides: 12. The length of the CDR3 is 16 residues. Per germline, CDR1 KGHSH and CDR2 LQKENI. CDR3 coding DNA: TGTGCCAGCCAAGAGGACAGGGGGGATAGACCCTACGAGCAGTACTTC. This encodes CASQEDRGDRPYEQYF.

V and J are TRBV5-1 and TRBJ2-2; weak D call: TRBD2 (5 bases). Deletions cut 6 bases from V and 1 base from J, with 7 bases between. The CDR3 runs to 13 residues. The germline CDR1 and CDR2 sequences are SGHRS and YFSETQ. The DNA of the CDR3 is TGCGCCAGCAACCGGGAGAACACCGGGGAGCTGTTTTTT. Translation: CASNRENTGELFF. Full variable domain (rest looked up from reference TRBV5-1 and TRBJ2-2): KAGVTQTPRYLIKTRGQQVTLSCSPISGHRSVSWYQQTPGQGLQFLFEYFSETQRNKGNFPGRFSGRQFSNSRSEMNVSTLELGDSALYLCASNRENTGELFFGEGSRLTVL.

The rearrangement joins TRBV27 to TRBJ1-6; D unclear. Germline CDR1 reads MNHEY; CDR2 reads SMNVEV (reference sequence). The CDR3 sequence is 17 residues long. Trimming left V 10 bases short and J 0 bases short, with 19 bases between. CDR3 amino acids: CATRSAGTSSYNSPLHF. In nucleotides, the CDR3 is TGTGCCACCAGATCTGCGGGTACGAGCTCCTATAATTCACCCCTCCACTTT.

The chain uses TRBV6-5 and TRBJ1-2; TRBD1 agrees at 8 bases. The J segment lost 4 bases and the V segment lost 6 bases, leaving 10 bases of the junction unmatched. The germline V gene has CDR1 MNHEY and CDR2 SVGAGI. The CDR3 runs 15 residues. The CDR3 reads CASRTSGGASYGYTF. CDR3 DNA: TGTGCCAGCAGAACTTCAGGGGGCGCCAGCTATGGCTACACCTTC.

The rearrangement uses TRBV10-3 and TRBJ1-2; a possible D gene is TRBD1 (6 bases). The V end was cut by 2 bases, the J end by 4 bases, with 8 bases between. The CDR3 has 13 residues. The germline CDR1 and CDR2 sequences are ENHRY and SYGVKD. The CDR3 sequence is CAISEGDIYGYTF. Written as DNA, the CDR3 is TGTGCCATCAGTGAGGGGGACATCTATGGCTACACCTTC.

The rearrangement uses TRBV27 and TRBJ2-7, with 8 bases that match TRBD2. Trimming at V came to 3 bases and at J to 7 bases, leaving 8 bases not matched to a gene. The CDR3 consists of 14 residues. Germline CDR1 reads MNHEY; CDR2 reads SMNVEV (reference sequence). The CDR3 loop is CASSFRGRMGEQYF. The CDR3, as DNA: TGTGCCAGCAGTTTTCGCGGGAGGATGGGGGAGCAGTACTTC.

The J gene is TRBJ2-7, the V gene TRBV14; D not certain. The V gene lost 3 bases and the J gene lost 3 bases, with 12 bases spanning the gap. Germline CDR1 and CDR2: SGHDN and FVKESK. This CDR3 region has 14 residues. The CDR3 region has the DNA TGTGCCAGCAGCCAGATGGACGGAATCTACGAGCAGTACTTC. Its translation: CASSQMDGIYEQYF.

This chain links TRBV18 with TRBJ2-7; tentative D call: TRBD1 (5 bases). Trimming left V 6 bases short and J 0 bases short, with 15 bases between. CDR3 length: 15 amino acids. Germline-derived CDR1 and CDR2 are KGHSH and LQKENI. The CDR3: CASSRTGPSSYEQYF. CDR3 bases: TGTGCCAGCTCCCGAACAGGTCCTAGCTCCTACGAGCAGTACTTC.